This TCR beta chain was recovered during a study of blood T cells in healthy people across ages. General observations from the study: Unknown CMV status may confound age-related changes in expanded clones.

A second PCR, run for roughly 7 to 11 cycles, used a sample-barcoded 5' primer plus a J-beta primer mix. TCRdb re-analysed the 5' RACE reads in MiXCR, keeping a single row per CDR3 protein. The repertoire consists of 650,000 to 1,000,000 distinct CDR3 sequences, with about 42% occurring once and the leading ten covering 15% to 20%. Concerning this clonotype itself: Antigen: not known.

Every sample yielded at least 7 million isolated PBMCs. Looked up from germline, CDR1 is DFQATT and CDR2 is SNEGSKA (reference sequence). J was trimmed by 1 base and V by 4 bases; bases with no gene match: 3. The length of the CDR3 is 16 residues. This receptor was obtained from a man older than 75 in good health. This chain joins TRBV20-1 and TRBJ2-3, with TRBD2 matching 15 bases. The sequenced sample consisted of blood. CDR3: CSAKGLAGGRTDTQYF. Here the CDR3 DNA reads TGCAGTGCTAAGGGACTAGCGGGAGGACGCACAGATACGCAGTATTTT.